This T cell receptor (beta chain) was observed in a study of blood T cell repertoires in COVID-19. This clone was counted a few times. Germline V lookup: CDR1 MNHEY, CDR2 SVGEGT. V shed 5 bases, J shed 0 bases, and the junction held 6 bases outside the gene matches. CDR3 size: 15 residues. Libraries were prepared by immunoSEQ multiplex PCR; TCRdb keeps only in-frame clonotypes and omits some of them. The data contain 200,000 to 300,000 clones, roughly 86% of them singletons. Specimen: PBMCs or T cells enriched from blood (not recorded which). This chain uses TRBV6-2 or TRBV6-3 with TRBJ2-7; 8 bases are shared with TRBD1. The clonotype originates from a woman aged 18-29 years who had recovered from COVID-19. CDR3 sequence (DNA): TGTGCCAGCAGTCCGAGGACAGGGCGCTCCTACGAGCAGTACTTC. The encoded protein is CASSPRTGRSYEQYF.